What follows describes a single T cell receptor beta chain. The antigen remains undetermined. RNA was extracted from bulk tissue without any cell sorting. More than 3 cm separated this lung sample from the edge of the tumor. Donors were chemotherapy-naive, newly diagnosed lung cancer surgical patients in China, August–late 2014. The data were obtained in a study of tumor and adjacent non-tumor tissue in lung cancer. Study-wide background: The patients, around 10 men and a few women, were roughly 30 to 85 with stage I to III disease. Whole-study findings and limits: Significantly higher TCR diversity was found in tumor than normal lung.

A modified ARM-PCR protocol with three rounds of nested PCR amplified TCRbeta. MiXCR was run by TCRdb on the multiplex PCR reads, yielding one entry per CDR3 protein. The sample yields 40,000 to 45,000 distinct CDR3 sequences, 60% seen once. The CDR3 has 14 residues. Germline V gene data show CDR1 as SGHVS and CDR2 as FQNEAQ. Trimming shortened V by 1 base and J by 7 bases, and 11 bases separated the two germline ends. Sequenced input: distant non-tumor lung tissue. The chain recombines TRBV7-8 with TRBJ1-5, with D tentatively TRBD1 (5 bases). The sequence was collected from a man in his fifties with non-small cell lung cancer. CDR3 protein: CASSLGPQGQPQHF. The DNA for the CDR3 is TGTGCCAGCAGCTTAGGACCTCAGGGACAGCCCCAGCATTTT.